These T cell receptor beta chains were read from a single sample in a study of blood T cells in healthy people across ages. TCRdb recomputed calls from the 5' RACE reads with MiXCR, one row per CDR3 protein. The table includes hundreds of thousands of distinct CDR3 sequences, 58% detected once. Material: blood. These receptors came from a young man in good health. The CDR3 runs from the conserved cysteine through the conserved F or W. D genes are given only for firm matches. Not every row has a clone size; where given, it reads once, few, many or a size class.

size,D,J,V,CDR3,DNA
NA,NA,TRBJ2-5,TRBV7-2,CASSIPGTIGGETQYF,TGTGCCAGCAGCATCCCTGGAACTATCGGCGGAGAGACCCAGTACTTC
NA,TRBD1,TRBJ2-7,TRBV24-1,CATKDRFTYEQYF,TGTGCCACCAAGGACAGGTTCACCTACGAGCAGTACTTC
NA,TRBD2,TRBJ2-5,TRBV20-1,CSASRGGLTGEQYF,TGCAGTGCTAGTCGGGGGGGGCTAACCGGTGAGCAGTACTTC
NA,NA,TRBJ1-2,TRBV10-1,CASNAGGYGYTF,TGCGCCAGCAACGCGGGGGGCTATGGCTACACCTTC
NA,NA,TRBJ1-2,TRBV20-1,CSASNTLTGDEYGYTF,TGCAGTGCTAGTAACACACTGACCGGGGACGAGTATGGCTACACCTTC
NA,TRBD1,TRBJ2-7,TRBV6-1,CASNETPGQGNEQYF,TGTGCCAGCAATGAGACTCCGGGACAGGGTAACGAGCAGTACTTC
NA,TRBD2,TRBJ2-7,TRBV20-1,CSALPGLAGGYEQYF,TGCAGTGCCCTCCCGGGGCTAGCGGGGGGCTACGAGCAGTACTTC
NA,NA,TRBJ2-7,TRBV28,CASSLDWASAVYEQYF,TGTGCCAGCAGTTTAGATTGGGCCAGTGCGGTCTACGAGCAGTACTTC
NA,TRBD2,TRBJ2-7,TRBV4-2,CASSPRMGGGRSYEQYF,TGTGCCAGCAGCCCCAGGATGGGCGGGGGGCGCTCCTACGAGCAGTACTTC
NA,TRBD1,TRBJ1-2,TRBV29-1,CSVVDRIYYGYTF,TGCAGCGTTGTGGACAGGATTTACTATGGCTACACCTTC
NA,TRBD2,TRBJ2-1,TRBV7-2,CASSLSGGLYNEQFF,TGTGCCAGCAGCTTAAGCGGGGGGCTTTACAATGAGCAGTTCTTC
NA,TRBD2,TRBJ2-7,TRBV6-5,CASSKDIGGEPKEQYF,TGTGCCAGCAGTAAGGATATTGGGGGGGAACCGAAGGAGCAGTACTTC
few,TRBD1,TRBJ2-7,TRBV3-1,CASSVGRTGGMDEQYF,TGTGCCAGCAGCGTTGGAAGGACAGGGGGCATGGACGAGCAGTACTTC
NA,TRBD2,TRBJ2-3,TRBV6-5,CASSSGGEGAQYF,TGTGCCAGCAGTTCGGGTGGGGAGGGAGCGCAGTATTTT
NA,NA,TRBJ2-1,TRBV6-1,CASRVGQGFGNEQFF,TGTGCCAGCAGGGTGGGGCAGGGTTTCGGCAATGAGCAGTTCTTC
NA,NA,TRBJ1-1,TRBV27,CASSTWDYTEAFF,TGTGCCAGCAGCACGTGGGACTACACTGAAGCTTTCTTT
NA,NA,TRBJ2-6,TRBV19,CASRVTGANVLTF,TGTGCCAGCAGGGTGACAGGGGCCAACGTCCTGACTTTC
NA,NA,TRBJ2-3,TRBV7-2,CASSLRWADTKADTQYF,TGTGCCAGCAGCTTGAGATGGGCGGACACGAAGGCAGATACGCAGTATTTT
NA,NA,TRBJ2-3,TRBV5-1,CASSLGTPYTDTQYF,TGCGCCAGCAGCTTGGGTACGCCGTACACAGATACGCAGTATTTT
NA,NA,TRBJ2-1,TRBV30,CAWSKVRVWTTSPSSYNEQFF,TGTGCCTGGAGTAAGGTTCGGGTTTGGACTACCAGTCCCAGCTCCTACAATGAGCAGTTCTTC
NA,TRBD2,TRBJ2-3,TRBV30,CAWRGTRYENTQYF,TGTGCCTGGAGAGGGACTAGGTACGAAAATACGCAGTATTTT
NA,TRBD1,TRBJ1-2,TRBV20-1,CSARQQGLRGYTF,TGCAGTGCTAGACAACAGGGGCTTCGTGGCTACACCTTC
NA,NA,TRBJ2-7,TRBV4-3,CASSQDLRYEQYF,TGCGCCAGCAGCCAAGATCTACGGTACGAGCAGTACTTC
NA,TRBD2,TRBJ2-3,TRBV6-5,CAIRDYHTDTQYF,TGTGCCATACGGGACTACCACACAGATACGCAGTATTTT
few,NA,TRBJ2-5,TRBV20-1,CSARPPGLETQYF,TGCAGTGCTAGACCACCCGGTCTAGAGACCCAGTACTTC
NA,NA,TRBJ2-1,TRBV12-3/TRBV12-4,CASSPPPGAPGNEQFF,TGTGCCAGCAGCCCTCCCCCGGGGGCACCAGGGAATGAGCAGTTCTTC
NA,NA,TRBJ2-1,TRBV6-5,CASSYAVNSYNEQFF,TGTGCCAGCAGTTACGCGGTGAACTCCTACAATGAGCAGTTCTTC
few,TRBD2,TRBJ2-7,TRBV28,CASSLRGLSYEQYF,TGTGCCAGCAGTTTGCGGGGGTTAAGCTACGAGCAGTACTTC
NA,NA,TRBJ2-1,TRBV9,CASSVRGEWDSSYNEQFF,TGTGCCAGCAGCGTCCGCGGGGAGTGGGACAGTTCCTACAATGAGCAGTTCTTC
NA,NA,TRBJ1-5,TRBV30,CAWSPGYNQPQHF,TGTGCCTGGAGTCCAGGGTACAATCAGCCCCAGCATTTT
few,TRBD1,TRBJ2-7,TRBV29-1,CGIRGTGSYEQYF,TGCGGGATAAGGGGGACAGGGTCCTACGAGCAGTACTTC
NA,NA,TRBJ2-5,TRBV28,CASSERDETQYF,TGTGCCAGCAGTGAAAGGGATGAGACCCAGTACTTC